Presented here are 11 T cell receptor beta chains from one specimen sequenced in a study of shared T cell receptors in the human thymus. TCRdb's copy holds only in-frame clones and misses some; the assay was immunoSEQ multiplex PCR. Among 600,000 or so clones listed, about 90% were seen once. Another study also made use of these data, one on human thymus T cells.

Sequences were obtained from thymocytes. All receptors come from a boy less than two years old with a congenital heart defect.

The chain is built from TRBV14 and TRBJ2-7; a weak D match, TRBD2 (5 bases). CDR3 length equals 14 residues. Trimming took off 1 base at V and 3 bases at J, with 10 bases between the two ends. Germline lookup yields CDR1 SGHDN and CDR2 FVKESK. The CDR3 DNA follows: TGTGCCAGCAGCCAAGCGGGGAGAAGCTACGAGCAGTACTTC. Amino acids: CASSQAGRSYEQYF.

This clone appeared a few times. The chain is built from TRBV19 and TRBJ2-2; tentatively, D is TRBD1 (6 bases). This CDR3 comprises 16 residues. Germline CDR1 and CDR2: LNHDA and SQIVND (reference sequence). V was clipped by 4 bases and J by 1 base, with 13 bases between them. The CDR3 region has the DNA TGTGCCAGTAGTAGCGCTGGACAGCGGAACACCGGGGAGCTGTTTTTT. The encoded protein is CASSSAGQRNTGELFF.

The V gene is TRBV5-1, the J gene TRBJ1-2; D gene ambiguous. V was pared by 5 bases and J by 7 bases, with 12 bases between. The CDR3 runs to 12 residues. CDR1 is SGHRS and CDR2 is YFSETQ in the germline V gene. CDR3 DNA: TGCGCCAGCAGTTACACCAGAGGTGGCTACACCTTC. Translated, it gives CASSYTRGGYTF.

J is TRBJ1-2 and V is TRBV19; unclear D gene. The CDR3 loop spans 11 amino acids. In germline, CDR1 is LNHDA, CDR2 SQIVND (reference sequence). The V gene lost 7 bases and the J gene lost 6 bases, with 9 bases spanning the gap. The CDR3 DNA sequence: TGTGCCAGTACAACAGATAATGGCTACACCTTC. It specifies CASTTDNGYTF.

The chain carries TRBV5-1 and TRBJ2-7; 8 bases are a match to TRBD1. The junction had 9 bases not matched to a gene; V was cut back by 3 bases and J by 1 base. Germline CDR1 and CDR2: SGHRS and YFSETQ. The CDR3 is made up of 16 amino acids. The CDR3 sequence is CASSYQTGTGSYEQYF. In nucleotides, the CDR3 is TGCGCCAGCAGCTATCAAACCGGGACAGGATCCTACGAGCAGTACTTC.

This chain joins TRBV7-9 and TRBJ1-1; 9 bases match TRBD1. V was clipped by 5 bases and J by 1 base; unmatched bases: 8. The CDR3 runs to 16 residues. CDR1 and CDR2 from the germline V gene are SEHNR and FQNEAQ (reference sequence). The DNA of the CDR3 is TGTGCCAGCAGCCCGGGCGGGGGACAGGGGAACACTGAAGCTTTCTTT. Translating it yields CASSPGGGQGNTEAFF.

The CDR3 sequence is CAISKDRNEKLFF. CDR3 nucleotides: TGTGCCATCAGTAAGGACAGGAATGAAAAACTGTTTTTT. The genes are TRBV10-3 and TRBJ1-4; TRBD1 matches 7 bases. J gave up 5 bases and V 5 bases, and 2 bases lay outside the gene matches. Germline CDR1 reads ENHRY; CDR2 reads SYGVKD. The CDR3 covers 13 residues.

The rearrangement links TRBV5-4 to TRBJ1-2; 8 nucleotides agree with TRBD1. The CDR3 extends over 16 amino acids. V was pared by 4 bases and J by 4 bases, with 12 bases of the junction left unmatched. Germline assignment: CDR1 SGHNT and CDR2 YYREEE (reference sequence). CDR3 protein: CASSTVPGQDTYGYTF. The CDR3, as DNA: TGTGCCAGCAGCACCGTACCGGGACAGGACACCTATGGCTACACCTTC.

The genes are TRBV18 and TRBJ1-2; D uncertain. The germline CDR1 and CDR2 sequences are KGHSH and LQKENI. CDR3 length equals 15 residues. Trimming cost V 1 base and J 0 bases, with 9 bases left between them. The CDR3 here is CASSPQPQPNYGYTF. The CDR3 DNA reads TGTGCCAGCTCACCACAGCCACAGCCTAACTATGGCTACACCTTC.

V gene TRBV11-1 combines with J gene TRBJ2-3; 8 nucleotides line up with TRBD1. After removal of 1 base from V and 2 bases from J, the junction contained 11 bases not matched to a gene. The length of the CDR3 is 18 residues. Germline V lookup: CDR1 SGHAT, CDR2 FQDESV (reference sequence). The CDR3 here is CASSLGRPTGAFTDTQYF. As DNA, the CDR3 is TGTGCCAGCAGCTTAGGTCGTCCGACAGGGGCCTTCACAGATACGCAGTATTTT.

The chain is built from TRBV13 and TRBJ2-7; 8 positions match TRBD1. CDR1 and CDR2 (germline): PRHDT, FYEKMQ (reference sequence). V was clipped by 5 bases and J by 0 bases; unmatched bases: 3. The CDR3 extends over 14 amino acids. The DNA for the CDR3 is TGTGCCAGCAGCACGGACAGGGACTCCTACGAGCAGTACTTC. As protein: CASSTDRDSYEQYF.